A selection of T cell receptor beta chains follows, all from one sample in a study of patients and donors after allogeneic stem cell transplantation. Using its own MiXCR run on the RT-PCR reads, TCRdb lists one record per CDR3 protein. The sample gives approximately 250,000 distinct CDR3 sequences, around an eighth of which show up once; about 9.9% is in the top ten. The source material was blood, either unsorted or a sorted T cell fraction (not recorded which). These receptors were taken from a human donor who was either an allogeneic HSCT recipient or a stem cell or donor lymphocyte infusion donor (not recorded which). It is not recorded whose cells these are; they may come from a transplant donor. Each CDR3 is given with its conserved first and last residue. The size field is filled for only some rows; it gives once, few, many or a size class.

v_call clone_size cdr3_aa
TRBV7-6 NA CASSLTRTSGVNYEQYF
TRBV11-2 many CASSRDAGLMTGSPGYTF
TRBV5-5 NA CASSSGLAGVGNEQFF
TRBV7-9 NA CASSLDVGADTQYF
TRBV7-8 NA CASSLARQGNQPQHF
TRBV7-3 NA CASSSDSGRARNEQFF
TRBV5-1 few CASKGLATNTGELFF
TRBV18 few CASSPDSSQETQYF
TRBV7-2 few CASSPDGTPPRVAQYF
TRBV10-3 many CAISMNKEGSPLHF
TRBV7-2 many CASSLAAGGNYEQYF
TRBV5-1 NA CASSLVAGELDTQYF
TRBV19 NA CASSPQRANEQFF
TRBV28 NA CASRPTLNTGRSSYNEQFF
TRBV4-2 NA CASSQDLIDTQYF
TRBV12-3/TRBV12-4 NA CASSTREVSNQPQHF
TRBV2 few CASSGTSGVYNEQFF
TRBV5-1 many CASSPRRGVDEQYF
TRBV20-1 NA CRDLSGEQETQYF
TRBV2 NA CASSDSANYGYTF
TRBV27 many CASSLLDRGNEQYF
TRBV4-1 NA CASSQGLAGNEQFF
TRBV3-1 NA CASSELRLGELFF
TRBV27 NA CASSKTGKDNGYTF
TRBV12-3/TRBV12-4 many CASSRNRWNEQFF
TRBV28 few CASSGGRAKGEQYF
TRBV7-2 few CASSGSGGDLREQFF
TRBV29-1 few CSVGDRGRMNTEAFF
TRBV7-2 few CASRRLAGGRDTQYF
TRBV11-2 few CASSLGPGRGRGFF
TRBV5-1 many CASSLSSGSETDTQYF
TRBV20-1 NA CSAREGEAWEPQHF
TRBV25-1 NA CASSDGQGSWGNTIYF
TRBV20-1 few CSAGPLAGEETQYF
TRBV6-1 NA CASKGTGAPGPDYGYTF
TRBV10-3 few CAITSNRDRNQPQHF
TRBV27 NA CASSLGRNTATNEKLFF
TRBV21-1 NA CASSKLRTGEYEQYF
TRBV6-5 many CASSQGDEQYF
TRBV11-2 NA CASSPRPGRGYNEQFF
TRBV3-1 NA CASSQGADQPQHF
TRBV5-1 NA CASSLEPVPGNTIYF
TRBV20-1 NA CSAPGIAGGLSYEQYF
TRBV6-2/TRBV6-3 few CASIPGQGRGQYF
TRBV30 NA CAWSVAESSYEQYF
TRBV7-3 many CASSLLRQGNGSPLHF
TRBV5-1 many CASSLGPQRPQHF
TRBV18 NA CASSPGFSGVDQPQHF
TRBV20-1 many CSVPEGSLNYGYTF
TRBV25-1 few CASSPDREAFF